The rows below give T cell receptor beta chains drawn from one sample of a study of breast tumors, draining lymph nodes, adjacent tissues. TCRdb redid the calling of the multiplex PCR reads with MiXCR, one entry per CDR3 protein. This table has roughly 130,000 distinct CDR3 sequences, less than 20% appearing once. Sequencing was performed on axillary lymph node tissue. The receptors were gathered from a female donor with breast cancer. Some clones in this sample may be carry-over from other donors' samples. Both conserved end residues are part of each CDR3. D genes are given only for firm matches. Expanded clones are given a class, and other clones once, few, many or no size at all.

. TRBJ2-3 TRBV6-4 many CASSEGLTDTQYF TGTGCCAGCAGTGAGGGGCTCACAGATACGCAGTATTTT
. TRBJ1-2 TRBV4-1 many CASSQGRYGYTF TGCGCCAGCAGCCAAGGCCGGTATGGCTACACCTTC
. TRBJ1-5 TRBV10-3 many CAISESLVGGNQPQHF TGTGCCATCAGTGAGTCGCTAGTGGGGGGCAATCAGCCCCAGCATTTT
. TRBJ2-7 TRBV12-3/TRBV12-4 many CASSLAGRYEQYF TGTGCCAGCAGTTTGGCAGGACGCTACGAGCAGTACTTC
. TRBJ1-6 TRBV4-1 many CASSPTSTNSPLHF TGCGCCAGCAGCCCGACAAGTACCAATTCACCCCTCCACTTT
. TRBJ2-1 TRBV6-5 many CASSYSIAYNEQFF TGTGCCAGCAGTTACTCAATAGCCTACAATGAGCAGTTCTTC
TRBD2 TRBJ2-7 TRBV6-6 many CASRPGGGHHYF TGTGCCAGCAGACCCGGGGGGGGACATCACTACTTC
. TRBJ2-3 TRBV5-4 many CASSWRVGRTDTQYF TGTGCCAGCAGCTGGCGTGTGGGGCGCACAGATACGCAGTATTTT
TRBD1 TRBJ2-1 TRBV7-9 many CASSSSRDSPYNEQFF TGTGCCAGCAGTTCCTCCCGGGACAGTCCGTACAATGAGCAGTTCTTC
. TRBJ2-2 TRBV7-3 many CASSPPRAGELFF TGTGCCAGCAGCCCCCCACGGGCCGGGGAGCTGTTTTTT
. TRBJ2-1 TRBV30 few CAWSVQLAPTYNEQFF TGTGCCTGGAGTGTACAACTAGCTCCTACCTACAATGAGCAGTTCTTC
. TRBJ1-3 TRBV27 many CASSDRVDTIYF TGTGCCAGCAGTGACCGGGTCGACACCATATATTTT
. TRBJ2-2 TRBV6-6 many CASSSDTGELFF TGTGCCAGCAGTTCAGACACCGGGGAGCTGTTTTTT
. TRBJ2-2 TRBV15 many CATSRVRAEGELFF TGTGCCACCAGCAGAGTAAGGGCCGAGGGGGAGCTGTTTTTT
TRBD1 TRBJ2-2 TRBV20-1 many CSARDLRRGQGVLGELFF TGCAGTGCTAGAGATCTCCGAAGGGGACAGGGCGTATTAGGGGAGCTGTTTTTT
. TRBJ2-3 TRBV7-2 many CASSLASRSTDTQYF TGTGCCAGCAGCTTAGCGTCCAGAAGCACAGATACGCAGTATTTT
. TRBJ2-7 TRBV18 few CASSEIGRASYEQYF TGTGCCAGCTCCGAGATAGGCAGGGCCTCCTACGAGCAGTACTTC
TRBD2 TRBJ2-3 TRBV4-3 . CASSPTGTSGRANTQYF TGCGCCAGCAGTCCAACGGGGACTAGCGGGAGGGCTAATACGCAGTATTTT
. TRBJ2-7 TRBV4-1 many CASSQETIGYYEQYF TGCGCCAGCAGCCAAGAGACGATTGGATACTACGAGCAGTACTTC
. TRBJ2-1 TRBV7-3 many CASSSDGNEQFF TGTGCCAGCAGCTCTGATGGCAATGAGCAGTTCTTC
. TRBJ1-6 TRBV5-6 many CASSLELGENNSPLHF TGTGCCAGCAGCTTGGAGTTGGGGGAGAATAATTCACCCCTCCACTTT
. TRBJ1-2 TRBV2 many CASSRGGYEGYTF TGTGCCAGCAGTCGAGGGGGGTATGAAGGCTACACCTTC
. TRBJ2-3 TRBV14 many CASSQTGSSRTDTQYF TGTGCCAGCAGCCAAACGGGTAGTTCGCGCACAGATACGCAGTATTTT
TRBD1 TRBJ2-7 TRBV7-9 many CASSENRGRSYEQYF TGTGCCAGCAGCGAGAACAGGGGGCGTTCCTACGAGCAGTACTTC
. TRBJ2-5 TRBV29-1 many CSVEELGSRETQYF TGCAGCGTTGAGGAGCTCGGGAGCAGGGAGACCCAGTACTTC
TRBD1 TRBJ1-2 TRBV19 . CASSIETGKYGYTF TGTGCCAGTAGTATAGAGACAGGGAAATATGGTTACACCTTC
. TRBJ2-7 TRBV5-5 many CASSFSGTYEQYF TGTGCCAGCAGCTTCTCCGGGACGTACGAGCAGTACTTC
TRBD2 TRBJ2-5 TRBV3-1 many CASSLTSGGRETQYF TGTGCCAGCAGCCTGACTAGCGGGGGCCGGGAGACCCAGTACTTC
TRBD2 TRBJ2-1 TRBV5-5 many CASSLLAGPNNEQFF TGTGCCAGCAGCTTGTTAGCGGGACCAAACAATGAGCAGTTCTTC
. TRBJ2-1 TRBV29-1 many CSVEGAGNNEQFF TGCAGCGTTGAAGGGGCTGGGAACAATGAGCAGTTCTTC
. TRBJ2-1 TRBV5-6 many CASSLSRIAEQFF TGTGCCAGCAGCTTATCGAGGATAGCGGAGCAGTTCTTC
. TRBJ2-7 TRBV10-2 many CASRGAGRSYEQYF TGCGCCAGCCGGGGGGCGGGCCGCTCCTACGAGCAGTACTTC
. TRBJ2-2 TRBV5-1 . CASSSTGDGELFF TGCGCCAGCAGCAGCACGGGAGATGGGGAGCTCTTTTTT
TRBD1 TRBJ1-6 TRBV20-1 many CSARVAPGGARYNSPLHF TGCAGTGCTAGAGTGGCCCCAGGGGGCGCGAGGTATAATTCACCCCTCCACTTT
. TRBJ1-5 TRBV20-1 many CSARDSRSNQPQHF TGCAGTGCTAGAGATTCCCGAAGCAATCAGCCCCAGCATTTT